These 30 T cell receptor beta chains came from one sample sequenced in a study of shared clonotypes between healthy human individuals (dated by TCRdb to about 2020). The receptor library was made with the immunoSEQ multiplex PCR assay. TCRdb limited this immuneACCESS table to in-frame rearrangements with V and J called. A share of clones is missing; checked studies link under half to unresolved V genes, and the rest is unexplained. The sample has about 2.4 million clones on record, 93% of them singletons. Approximately 0.37% of the sample is in the top ten clones. Sequencing was carried out using naive CD4+ T cells from PBMCs. Per the publication, the cell subset or site label means: CD45RA+ positively selected. These receptors were obtained from a young man in good health. Some clones in this sample may be carry-over from other donors' samples.

CDR3 coding DNA: TGTGCCAGCTCACCACCTCTTAGCGGGAGGAACACCGGGGAGCTGTTTTTT. This codes for CASSPPLSGRNTGELFF. This rearrangement joins TRBV18 to TRBJ2-2, with 9 bases fitting TRBD2. This CDR3 has 17 residues. CDR1 and CDR2 (germline): KGHSH, LQKENI. J lost 1 base, V lost 0 bases, and 3 bases had no gene match.

This clone was detected once. The chain has TRBV6-1 and TRBJ2-4; D ambiguous. CDR1 is MNHNS, CDR2 SASEGT, per germline. V was cut by 1 base and J by 2 bases, with 12 bases left in between. This CDR3 has 16 amino acids. The CDR3 here is CASSEVVMDTKNIQYF. The CDR3 region has the DNA TGTGCCAGCAGTGAAGTTGTGATGGATACCAAAAACATTCAGTACTTC.

The chain employs TRBV11-2 and TRBJ1-5; 8 bases map to TRBD1. Germline V gene sequence: CDR1 SGHAT, CDR2 FQNNGV. This CDR3 region has 18 residues. Trimming removed 5 bases from V and 3 bases from J; junction bases left unmatched: 15. The CDR3 region is CASSLLRQGYVDNQPQHF. In DNA form, the CDR3 reads TGTGCCAGCAGCCTATTGAGACAGGGGTACGTGGACAATCAGCCCCAGCATTTT.

The chain combines TRBV28 with TRBJ1-3; no clear D gene. V lost 1 base and J lost 0, with 4 bases in between. The CDR3 has 14 residues. Germline assignment: CDR1 MDHEN and CDR2 SYDVKM. The CDR3 region has the DNA TGTGCCAGCAGTTTATTTAGCTCTGGAAACACCATATATTTT. This translates into CASSLFSSGNTIYF. The full variable domain, in which reference TRBV28 and TRBJ1-3 provide the parts outside the CDR3, is DVKVTQSSRYLVKRTGEKVFLECVQDMDHENMFWYRQDPGLGLRLIYFSYDVKMKEKGDIPEGYSVSREKKERFSLILESASTNQTSMYLCASSLFSSGNTIYFGEGSWLTVV.

The CDR3 DNA sequence: TGTGCCTGGAGTGTAAGGACCAATCGGGACCCAGAAGTCTATGGCTACACCTTC. It yields the protein CAWSVRTNRDPEVYGYTF. The chain recombines TRBV30 with TRBJ1-2, with D tentatively TRBD1 (5 bases). The CDR3 consists of 18 residues. Trimming shortened V by 0 bases and J by 4 bases, and 24 bases separated the two germline ends. Germline assignment: CDR1 GTSNPN and CDR2 SVGIG (reference sequence).

The chain employs TRBV5-6 and TRBJ1-1, with D maybe TRBD1 (6 bases). Between the trimmed V and J ends, which lost 0 bases and 1 base, there was a span of 10 bases. This CDR3 has 15 residues. Germline values: CDR1 SGHDT, CDR2 YYEEEE. CDR3 in DNA: TGTGCCAGCAGCTTGGCCACAGGGCAGAACACTGAAGCTTTCTTT. Translating gives CASSLATGQNTEAFF.

This sequence joins TRBV7-9 and TRBJ1-2; TRBD1 matches 9 bases. There are 14 residues in the CDR3. Trimming cost V 5 bases and J 8 bases; bases outside gene matches: 9. From germline, CDR1 is SEHNR and CDR2 FQNEAQ (reference sequence). The CDR3: CASSPQTGGLGYTF. CDR3 coding DNA: TGTGCCAGCAGCCCACAGACAGGGGGATTGGGCTACACCTTC.

The chain employs TRBV7-2 and TRBJ2-1; TRBD2 matches 12 bases. Germline V lookup: CDR1 SGHTA, CDR2 FQGNSA. V dropped 3 bases and J dropped 4; count of bases not matched to a gene: 13. There are 19 residues in the CDR3. The CDR3 sequence: CASSFSLAGGPAHYNEQFF. CDR3 in DNA: TGTGCCAGCAGCTTTTCCCTAGCGGGAGGGCCCGCTCATTACAATGAGCAGTTCTTC.

The V call is TRBV5-1, the J call TRBJ2-4; tentatively, D is TRBD1 or TRBD2 (5 bases each). CDR3 length: 16 amino acids. The germline V gene has CDR1 SGHRS and CDR2 YFSETQ. Trimming pared 3 bases from V and 0 bases from J, leaving 13 bases between. CDR3 region: CASSSRDGLAKNIQYF. The CDR3 coding sequence is TGCGCCAGCAGCTCACGGGACGGTCTAGCCAAAAACATTCAGTACTTC.

In DNA form, the CDR3 reads TGTGCCAGTAGTAACAGGGTAGCGGGAGCGGCCGGGGAGCTGTTTTTT. Translated, it gives CASSNRVAGAAGELFF. V and J are TRBV19 and TRBJ2-2, with 9 bases aligning to TRBD2. CDR3 length equals 16 residues. V shed 4 bases, J shed 6 bases, and the junction held 9 bases outside the gene matches. The germline V gene encodes CDR1 LNHDA and CDR2 SQIVND (reference sequence).

This sequence joins TRBV2 and TRBJ2-5; D uncertain. This CDR3 is built from 13 residues. The V gene's germline CDR1 is SNHLY and CDR2 FYNNEI. Trimming stripped 6 bases from V and 5 bases from J, with 13 bases between. The CDR3 sequence: CASRGNIGETQYF. In DNA, the CDR3 is TGTGCCAGCAGAGGCAATATTGGGGAGACCCAGTACTTC.

For the CDR3, the DNA is TGTGCCACCAGCGGACACACTGGCCTCTCCTACGAGCAGTACTTC. It is translated as CATSGHTGLSYEQYF. This chain joins TRBV15 and TRBJ2-7; possibly TRBD1 for D (5 bases). Trimming left V 5 bases short and J 0 bases short, with 14 bases between. The length of the CDR3 is 15 residues. Germline V gene lookup returns CDR1 LNHNV and CDR2 YYDKDF (reference sequence).

This chain connects TRBV28 to TRBJ2-5; 9 bases are shared with TRBD1. With V trimmed by 8 bases and J by 5 bases, 12 bases remained unmatched. This CDR3 is built from 15 residues. Germline CDR1 is MDHEN and CDR2 is SYDVKM. Written as DNA, the CDR3 is TGTGCCAGCGGTGAACCCGGGACAGGGTGGGAGACCCAGTACTTC. Its translation is CASGEPGTGWETQYF.

The CDR3 reads CASSQDVPGVPDTQYF. CDR3 DNA: TGCGCCAGCAGCCAAGACGTCCCCGGGGTCCCAGATACGCAGTATTTT. The chain links TRBV4-3 to TRBJ2-3; possibly TRBD2 for D (5 bases). This CDR3 has 16 amino acids. CDR1 is LGHNA, CDR2 YSLEER, per germline. V dropped 0 bases and J dropped 4 bases, with 14 bases sitting between them.

This rearrangement joins TRBV19 to TRBJ2-3; D remains ambiguous. The CDR3 has 15 amino acids. The V end lost 8 bases, the J end lost 0 bases, and 15 bases lay between the germline ends. From germline, CDR1 is LNHDA and CDR2 SQIVND (reference sequence). CDR3 coding DNA: TGTGCCAGTCGGCGCGAAGGCCGAAGCACAGATACGCAGTATTTT. This translates into CASRREGRSTDTQYF.

The V gene is TRBV11-2, the J gene TRBJ1-3; 8 bases are shared with TRBD1. V gave up 3 bases and J gave up 5 bases; unmatched junction bases: 6. CDR3 length: 15 residues. The germline V gene encodes CDR1 SGHAT and CDR2 FQNNGV. The chain's CDR3 is CASSLLTGARNTIYF. The CDR3 DNA is TGTGCCAGCAGCTTGCTGACAGGGGCGAGAAACACCATATATTTT.

The rearrangement links TRBV2 to TRBJ2-1; 12 bases are shared with TRBD2. V shed 2 bases, J shed 7 bases, and the junction held 9 bases outside the gene matches. Germline V gives CDR1 SNHLY, CDR2 FYNNEI. The CDR3 is made up of 17 amino acids. The DNA for the CDR3 is TGTGCCAGCAGTGAATCTTGGACTAGCGGGACGACGAATGAGCAGTTCTTC. Its translation is CASSESWTSGTTNEQFF.

The V and J genes are TRBV5-1 and TRBJ2-5, with TRBD2 identical over 8 bases. CDR1 is SGHRS, CDR2 YFSETQ, per germline. CDR3 length equals 14 residues. The V and J ends lost 2 bases and 5 bases, in that order; junction bases with no gene match: 5. The CDR3 coding sequence is TGCGCCAGCAGCTTTGGGACTAGGGCTGAGACCCAGTACTTC. Translation gives CASSFGTRAETQYF.

This clone appeared a single time. Other DNA sequences in this sample translate to the same CDR3. The gene calls are TRBV5-1 and TRBJ2-5; tentatively, D is TRBD2 (6 bases). The V end lost 4 bases, the J end lost 3 bases, and 10 bases lay between the germline ends. CDR3 length: 13 amino acids. Germline CDR1 is SGHRS and CDR2 is YFSETQ. CDR3 protein: CASSLGGEETQYF. DNA for the CDR3: TGCGCCAGCAGCCTGGGGGGAGAAGAGACCCAGTACTTC.

J is TRBJ1-2 and V is TRBV11-1; no firm D call. Looked up from germline, CDR1 is SGHAT and CDR2 is FQDESV (reference sequence). The V and J ends lost 0 bases and 3 bases respectively, with 14 bases between them. The CDR3 runs 16 residues. CDR3: CASSLAVGRHHYGYTF. The CDR3 DNA follows: TGTGCCAGCAGCTTAGCCGTAGGACGGCATCACTATGGCTACACCTTC.

V is TRBV6-5 and J is TRBJ2-4; TRBD2 matches 7 bases. The CDR3 runs to 13 residues. Per the germline V gene, CDR1 is MNHEY and CDR2 is SVGAGI. The J segment lost 6 bases and the V segment lost 9 bases, leaving 8 bases of the junction unmatched. For the CDR3, the DNA is TGTGCCAGTCGGAGCGGGAACCCAAACATTCAGTACTTC. The encoded protein is CASRSGNPNIQYF.

The chain has TRBV7-9 and TRBJ2-7; D is perhaps TRBD2 (6 bases). This CDR3 region has 15 residues. Trimming shortened V by 5 bases and J by 4 bases, and 18 bases separated the two germline ends. CDR1 is SEHNR and CDR2 is FQNEAQ in the germline V gene (reference sequence). The CDR3 DNA follows: TGTGCCAGCAGCGCGGGACCCTCACCCATGTACGAGCAGTACTTC. This encodes CASSAGPSPMYEQYF.

The rearrangement links TRBV28 to TRBJ1-1; D is uncertain. The ends were cut back, 4 bases at V and 5 bases at J, with 14 bases in the middle. This CDR3 is built from 14 residues. Germline V CDR1 and CDR2: MDHEN, SYDVKM. CDR3 sequence: CASSSAGMWTEAFF. The CDR3 DNA follows: TGTGCCAGCAGTTCGGCAGGTATGTGGACTGAAGCTTTCTTT.

As for this clone: The same CDR3 arises from other DNA sequences in this sample as well. V and J are TRBV6-6 and TRBJ2-3, with D possibly being TRBD2 (6 bases). The V and J ends lost 5 bases and 6 bases respectively, with 15 bases between them. The germline CDR1 and CDR2 sequences are MNHNY and SVGAGI (reference sequence). CDR3 size: 14 residues. The CDR3 sequence is CASSPSGRTDTQYF. The CDR3 DNA reads TGTGCCAGCAGTCCCTCCGGGAGAACGGATACGCAGTATTTT.

The chain is built from TRBV7-2 and TRBJ1-2; D possibly corresponds to TRBD1 (6 bases). Germline V gene lookup returns CDR1 SGHTA and CDR2 FQGNSA. Trimming took off 3 bases at V and 8 bases at J, with 16 bases between the two ends. The CDR3 is 14 residues long. DNA of the CDR3: TGTGCCAGCAGCTTTTCGCCGGGGGGCCTCGGCTACACCTTC. It yields the protein CASSFSPGGLGYTF. Combining the CDR3 with reference TRBV7-2 and TRBJ1-2 gives the whole variable domain GAGVSQSPSNKVTEKGKDVELRCDPISGHTALYWYRQSLGQGLEFLIYFQGNSAPDKSGLPSDRFSAERTGGSVSTLTIQRTQQEDSAVYLCASSFSPGGLGYTFGSGTRLTVV.

The chain recombines TRBV28 with TRBJ2-1; TRBD1 matches at 11 bases. With 6 bases clipped from V and 5 bases from J, the junction kept 6 bases outside the gene matches. Germline V gene lookup returns CDR1 MDHEN and CDR2 SYDVKM. The CDR3 sequence is 15 residues long. In DNA, the CDR3 is TGTGCCAGCAGGGGACAGGGGGGTCCCAACAATGAGCAGTTCTTC. It encodes CASRGQGGPNNEQFF.

This sequence joins TRBV19 and TRBJ2-1, with D unresolved. Germline V CDR1 and CDR2: LNHDA, SQIVND (reference sequence). CDR3 length: 14 residues. V dropped 8 bases and J dropped 0 bases, with 11 bases sitting between them. This chain's CDR3 is CASAMRSSYNEQFF. DNA for the CDR3: TGTGCCAGTGCGATGCGCAGCTCCTACAATGAGCAGTTCTTC.

This chain connects TRBV7-9 to TRBJ2-5; 8 nucleotides agree with TRBD2. J gave up 5 bases and V 4 bases, and 12 bases lay outside the gene matches. The CDR3 has 16 amino acids. Per germline, CDR1 SEHNR and CDR2 FQNEAQ (reference sequence). CDR3 in amino acids: CASSSISGSSGETQYF. CDR3 in DNA: TGTGCCAGCAGCTCAATCAGCGGGAGTTCGGGGGAGACCCAGTACTTC.

This clone was observed a single time. Other DNA variants within this sample encode the same CDR3. V gene TRBV5-1 combines with J gene TRBJ1-1; D is unclear. V lost 0 bases to trimming and J lost 1 base, with 7 bases between them. Germline assignment: CDR1 SGHRS and CDR2 YFSETQ. This CDR3 has 14 residues. The DNA for the CDR3 is TGCGCCAGCAGCTTGGTAGGGCGGAACACTGAAGCTTTCTTT. Amino acids: CASSLVGRNTEAFF.

This chain connects TRBV7-3 to TRBJ2-7; 10 bases match TRBD2. The junction had 3 bases not matched to a gene; V was cut back by 5 bases and J by 5 bases. The CDR3 is 13 residues long. The germline V gene encodes CDR1 SGHTA and CDR2 FQGTGA. In DNA form, the CDR3 reads TGTGCCAGCAGCGTAGCGGGAGGAAACGAGCAGTACTTC. The encoded protein is CASSVAGGNEQYF.